Included here is one T cell receptor beta chain sequence, with context. This clone was seen more than once but under ten times. Its antigen is still unknown. Per-base quality was not reported, and no clone a single base away is much larger than it. In total, fewer than 750 healthy bone marrow donors made up the cohort. At the time of sampling, all cohort members were nominally healthy, though unrecorded immune exposures were likely present. The donor was CMV seropositive and belonged to the group of 250 to 300 seropositive cohort members. Every donor gave a peripheral blood sample, and the peripheral blood mononuclear cells from that sample were used for TCR beta sequencing. The Qiagen DNeasy Blood Extraction Kit was used to extract genomic DNA from the blood cell samples. The CDR3 runs 12 amino acids, cysteine and valine included. The read is trimmed to its CDR3 DNA, 36 bases read in frame from base 1. V was cut back by 4 bases and J by 6 bases, leaving a gap of 13 bases between them. CDR1 and CDR2, looked up from the germline V gene, are SQVTM and ANQGSEA.

Library preparation employed the immunoSEQ multiplex PCR assay. The multiplex PCR relied on a mix of 60 forward primers for TCR Vbeta segments and 13 reverse primers for TCR Jbeta segments. The CDR3 region of rearranged TCR beta genes was amplified from genomic DNA with a multiplex PCR assay. The amplified TCR beta libraries were sequenced on the Illumina HiSeq System as 87-base-pair reads. In the original analysis: A later analysis tallied 75 million to 95 million unique TCR beta chains across the 650 to 750 repertoires, and about 10 million of those chains were shared by two or more donors. A nearest-neighbor algorithm error-corrected the raw reads and collapsed the reads into unique sequences, merging closely related sequences to remove PCR and sequencing errors. Alignment of CDR3 sequences to IMGT reference sequences was used to assign V, D and J gene segments. For a sequence to be retained, at least a six-nucleotide match to both a V gene segment and a J gene segment was required. A rearrangement was called productive if the CDR3 had no stop codons and remained in frame with V and J, and every other rearrangement was called non-productive. CDR3 was defined by IMGT convention, running from the second conserved V-encoded cysteine to the conserved J-encoded phenylalanine. In an earlier analysis of around 600 of the donors, sequences lacking an unambiguous match to a single V gene segment were excluded. An earlier analysis of almost 600 of the donors classified V segments as functional when productive rearrangements were above 56.7% and as segregating when the standard deviation between donors was above 5%. A statistical classification framework was developed to diagnose cytomegalovirus status using the catalog of TCR beta chain sequences. In a later analysis, TCR nucleotide sequences were compared against IMGT/GENE-DB human TR gene sequences so that V and J genes could be assigned. Using the TCRdist pipeline, a later analysis assigned CDR3 sequences along with most-parsimonious VDJ recombination scenarios. A later analysis defined each TCR beta chain by its CDR3 amino acid sequence plus V-gene family, and excluded reads lacking a unique V-gene family. As a way to deal with suspected cross-contamination and a sequencing artifact, a later analysis dropped 592 nucleotide sequences that were highly shared and had low generation probability. A later analysis calculated a clonal expansion index for each public chain from normalized within-repertoire ranks of inferred template counts. In a later analysis, generation probabilities were computed with a VDJ recombination model fitted to out-of-frame rearrangements, and the resulting probabilities were checked against IGoR. A later analysis scored TCR-TCR, TCR-HLA and TCR-CMV co-occurrence with hypergeometric tests, applying a repertoire-size bias correction to TCR pairs. A later analysis estimated false discovery rates by permuting HLA or CMV assignments 20 times. In a later analysis, co-occurring TCRs were grouped using DBSCAN, with TCRdist sequence similarity added in when clustering inside HLA-allele-positive subsets. For co-occurrence clustering, repertoires with fewer than 30,000 or more than 120,000 public chains were excluded, along with about five repertoires with anomalous nucleotide sharing. TCRdb holds this immuneACCESS table with in-frame rearrangements only. Some clones are missing; in checked studies, unresolved V genes explain under half, and the rest has no known cause. V and J calls and clone size come straight from that table; D and trimming were deduced from the DNA. This sample comprises approximately 150,000 clones, roughly three quarters of them detected only once. The top ten clones comprise about 4.3% of the sample.

This record comes from a study of cytomegalovirus exposure and HLA in healthy donors (dated by TCRdb to about 2017). With respect to the entire study: An earlier analysis of several hundred of the donors reported roughly 270 Gb of sequence data and approximately 110 million unique TCR beta sequences from 150 million to 200 million T cells. An early release that covered several hundred HLA-typed donors contained approximately 300 gigabases of sequencing data and approximately 85 million unique TCR sequences. Among the roughly 400 genotyped donors, approximately 76% belonged to the genetic ancestry cluster associated with self-reported Caucasian donors. The aim of the study was to test whether cataloging public T cell receptors could identify signatures of past pathogen exposure. The study profiled the T cell repertoires of hundreds of subjects by immunosequencing and related them to cytomegalovirus serostatus. In addition to the first cohort of around 670 subjects, a separate validation cohort of 120 different subjects was used. The study combined high-throughput TCR immunosequencing, statistical association of individual TCRs with disease status, and machine learning to predict cytomegalovirus infection status. In a later analysis, previously published TCR beta repertoires from fewer than 750 donors were re-analyzed and high-resolution HLA genotyping was added so that TCR occurrence patterns could be studied. In the later analysis, no new phenotypic data were used to find candidate immune exposures; instead, reliance was placed on TCR beta sequences and their occurrence across donors. In an earlier analysis of several hundred of the donors, high-throughput TCR beta sequencing was used to judge whether each TCR beta V gene segment behaved as functional or pseudogenic. Alongside the repertoire data, information on donor age, sex, ethnicity and CMV serostatus was compiled. In a later genetic analysis, genome-wide SNP genotypes for about three fifths of the roughly 670 donors were used, and that subset was treated as a discovery cohort. Every discovery cohort repertoire had been produced on one sequencing platform. Class I and class II HLA loci were covered by the typing at four-digit resolution. Typing coverage varied by locus: roughly 629-640 donors for A, B, C, DRB1 and DQB1; more than 500 for DQA1; more than 600 for DPA1; under 490 for DPB1. Four to six DR-DQ haplotypes were handled as single units for association and clustering, since linkage in the cohort was strong. Across about 370 genotyped donors of the cohort, an average of about 240,000 unique TCR beta nucleotide sequences per donor were sequenced, and 15% to 20% of those sequences were non-productive.

Study-level results and caveats: In an earlier analysis of 587 of the donors, most TCR beta V segments were observed in productive rearrangements about 87% or about 30% of the time, broadly matching IMGT annotations. A cluster of highly shared sequence variants was judged likely to be a technical artifact of the sequencing pipeline. Roughly uniform sequencing depth across donors was assumed in presence/absence analyses, although this assumption may not hold. Several of the top co-occurrence clusters appeared to be linked to parvovirus B19, influenza, CMV and Epstein-Barr virus, according to a later analysis. In the study, 150 to 200 TCR beta chains were listed as associated with cytomegalovirus. A further reported finding was that TCR beta sequences accurately predicted the HLA-A and HLA-B alleles for most subjects in the first cohort. Because counts were too low, roughly 16 rarely observed V segments, including chromosome 9 orphons, were left out of the earlier analysis of some 640 of the donors. The 87-base-pair reads could not distinguish some IMGT-functional V segments, including TRBV6-2 and TRBV6-3, so those segments were excluded. The cohort was sequenced for TCR beta chains only, and without alpha or paired-chain data the features that could be detected were limited. Most TCR sequences were seen in very few donors, while some public TCRs were found in many individuals. Because HLA typing was unavailable for some donors at each locus, only the typed subset was used in association tests. An association between a missense DCLRE1C variant and V-gene and J-gene trimming of TCR beta chains was found in a later genetic analysis and replicated in an independent cohort. Correlated functional status among segregating V segments might reflect linkage disequilibrium, but an unknown experimental factor could not be ruled out. Specific HLA alleles were associated with 15,000 to 20,000 TCR beta sequences at a false discovery rate of 0.05 in a later analysis. In vitro tests confirmed that a few of the cytomegalovirus-associated TCR beta chains recognize cytomegalovirus antigens. The only immune exposure information available for the cohort was CMV serostatus. It was suggested by the authors that the approach could potentially be generalized to other disease states and immunological phenotypes. Strong co-occurrence of HLA alleles, especially DR and DQ, made assigning TCR associations to individual alleles difficult. In a later analysis, HLA-associated TCR beta chains were found to be more clonally expanded and to have lower generation probabilities than equally common non-associated chains. According to a later analysis, most CMV-associated TCR beta chains appeared to be HLA-restricted, and the HLA associations seemed to be driven largely by CMV exposure. According to a later analysis, TCR association rates differed among HLA loci, with DRB1 alleles showing the most associated TCRs and HLA-C alleles showing the fewest. The classifier was reported to diagnose cytomegalovirus status with high specificity and sensitivity in both the original cohort and the validation cohort. According to a later genetic analysis, donors in an Asian-associated ancestry cluster had fewer N-insertions in productive TCRs than the approximately 700-donor mean.

The chain is encoded by TRBV29-1 joined to TRBJ2-7, and the D gene may be TRBD2, 7 bases matching. The sequencing sample was made of PBMCs. This sequence was found in a man aged 18 to 30 in good health and CMV-seropositive. The CDR3 sequence is CSVVGGLGEQYV. The nucleotide sequence is given as TGCAGCGTTGTCGGGGGGCTGGGCGAGCAGTACGTC.